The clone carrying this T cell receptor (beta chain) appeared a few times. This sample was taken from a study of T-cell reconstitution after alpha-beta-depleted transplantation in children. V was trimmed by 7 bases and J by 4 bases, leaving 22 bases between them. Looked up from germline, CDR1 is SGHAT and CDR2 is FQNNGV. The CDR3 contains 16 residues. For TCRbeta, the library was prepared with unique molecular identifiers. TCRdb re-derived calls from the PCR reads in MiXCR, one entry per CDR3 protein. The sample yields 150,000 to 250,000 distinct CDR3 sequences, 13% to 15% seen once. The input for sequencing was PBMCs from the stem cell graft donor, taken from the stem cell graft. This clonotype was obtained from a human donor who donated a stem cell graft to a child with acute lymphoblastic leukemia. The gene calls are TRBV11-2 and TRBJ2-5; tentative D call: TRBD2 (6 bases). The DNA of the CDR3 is TGTGCCAGCACCACGACGAGAGAGGAGGGGATAGAGACCCAGTACTTC. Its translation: CASTTTREEGIETQYF.